This entry lists 19 T cell receptor beta chains sequenced from one sample in a study of identical twins. TCRdb re-analysed the 5' RACE reads in MiXCR, keeping a single row per CDR3 protein. Counted here are 200,000 to 250,000 distinct CDR3 sequences, roughly a tenth occurring once; the ten biggest clones make up approximately 11%. The sequenced material came from memory T cells sorted from blood. These receptors were obtained from a man aged 50 or older in good health.

There are many counts of this clonotype. The chain links TRBV12-3 or TRBV12-4 to TRBJ1-2; D uncertain. This CDR3 spans 13 amino acids. Deletions cut 5 bases from V and 4 bases from J, with 11 bases between. The CDR3: CASSPDGAYGYTF. The CDR3, as DNA: TGTGCCAGCAGTCCGGATGGAGCCTATGGCTACACCTTC.

This clonotype was observed at least ten times. The rearrangement uses TRBV1 and TRBJ2-7; TRBD1, the table's D call, was not compared with the DNA. TRBV1 is a pseudogene. This CDR3 region has 14 residues. In DNA form, the CDR3 reads TGCACCAGCAGCCCCTCGGACAGGGAGGGCGAGCAGTACTTC. Translating gives CTSSPSDREGEQYF.

This clonotype has ten or more counts. CDR3 sequence reads: CASSFRQTYGYTF. The DNA for the CDR3 is TGTGCCAGCAGTTTCAGGCAGACCTATGGCTACACCTTC. The V call is TRBV12-3 or TRBV12-4, the J call TRBJ1-2; D uncertain. Trimming pared 3 bases from V and 4 bases from J, leaving 9 bases between. This CDR3 comprises 13 residues.

This clonotype was counted ten times or more. The rearrangement uses TRBV5-4 and TRBJ1-1, with D maybe TRBD1 (5 bases). The CDR3 is 15 amino acids. CDR1 is SGHNT and CDR2 is YYREEE in the germline V gene (reference sequence). Trimming removed 3 bases at V and 4 bases at J, with 16 bases between. CDR3: CASSSALNRLTEAFF. The CDR3 DNA reads TGTGCCAGCAGCTCGGCGTTAAACAGGCTCACTGAAGCTTTCTTT.

The rearrangement uses TRBV20-1 and TRBJ2-7; 8 nucleotides agree with TRBD2. Germline V gene data show CDR1 as DFQATT and CDR2 as SNEGSKA (reference sequence). V shed 5 bases, J shed 6 bases, and the junction held 9 bases outside the gene matches. This CDR3 has 13 amino acids. CDR3 nucleotide sequence: TGCAGTGCTCCTAGAGCGGGAGCGGCCGAGCAGTACTTC. Translated: CSAPRAGAAEQYF.

This clonotype has at least ten counts. V and J are TRBV12-3 or TRBV12-4 and TRBJ1-5; TRBD1 aligns across 8 bases. V was pared by 5 bases and J by 10 bases, with 10 bases of the junction left unmatched. The CDR3 is 14 residues long. CDR3 bases: TGTGCCAGCAGTCTACAGGGGGGCATCTTTCCCCAGCATTTT. Translated, it gives CASSLQGGIFPQHF.

This clonotype has at least ten counts. This chain uses TRBV12-3 or TRBV12-4 with TRBJ2-3, with D possibly matching TRBD1 (6 bases). The germline V and J ends were trimmed by 3 bases and 0 bases, with 10 bases remaining between them. The CDR3 extends over 15 amino acids. The CDR3 is CASSLDSASTDTQYF. The CDR3, as DNA: TGTGCCAGCAGTTTGGACAGTGCTAGCACAGATACGCAGTATTTT.

The genes are TRBV11-3 and TRBJ2-3; 10 bases align to TRBD1. Trimming removed 5 bases from V and 3 bases from J; junction bases left unmatched: 5. Germline lookup yields CDR1 SGHNT and CDR2 YENEEA. The CDR3 loop spans 15 amino acids. DNA of the CDR3: TGTGCCAGCAGCCCCTGGGGACAGGGGACAGATACGCAGTATTTT. This sequence encodes CASSPWGQGTDTQYF.

This clonotype was seen a handful of times. One base away lies a much larger clone, so this may be a sequencing read error. The chain joins TRBV28 to TRBJ2-7; tentative D call: TRBD1 (6 bases). V was pared by 6 bases and J by 2 bases, with 14 bases between. This CDR3 is 14 amino acids long. Germline CDR1 reads MDHEN; CDR2 reads SYDVKM. Here the CDR3 DNA reads TGTGCCAGCAGGCTGACAGGTCCGGCCTACGAGCAGTACTTC. Translation gives CASRLTGPAYEQYF.

The chain carries TRBV6-1 and TRBJ1-1; D might be TRBD1 (5 bases). The CDR3 has 15 amino acids. Germline V gene lookup returns CDR1 MNHNS and CDR2 SASEGT. The V end was cut by 5 bases, the J end by 7 bases, with 20 bases between. The CDR3 is CASSRVGGGADEAFF. In DNA form, the CDR3 reads TGTGCCAGCAGTCGAGTCGGCGGGGGTGCGGATGAAGCTTTCTTT.

The CDR3 DNA sequence: TGCAGTGCTAGAACAGTGGACACAATCAGCTACACCTTC. Translation gives CSARTVDTISYTF. The V gene is TRBV20-1, the J gene TRBJ1-2; the D gene is possibly TRBD1 (5 bases). Germline values: CDR1 DFQATT, CDR2 SNEGSKA (reference sequence). This CDR3 region has 13 residues. V lost 2 bases and J 9 bases, leaving 16 bases between the germline ends.

This clonotype appeared many times. This chain uses TRBV6-5 with TRBJ1-4; TRBD1 matches 7 bases. In germline, CDR1 is MNHEY, CDR2 SVGAGI. The CDR3 runs 15 residues. The V segment lost 2 bases and the J segment 5 bases; nucleotides outside the gene matches: 5. CDR3 protein: CASSYRGQPNEKLFF. Written as DNA, the CDR3 is TGTGCCAGCAGTTACCGGGGACAGCCCAATGAAAAACTGTTTTTT.

This clonotype occurred many times. The chain links TRBV7-2 to TRBJ2-7, with D possibly being TRBD2 (5 bases). V was clipped by 5 bases and J by 3 bases, with 14 bases between them. The germline V gene encodes CDR1 SGHTA and CDR2 FQGNSA. The length of the CDR3 is 14 residues. The CDR3 coding sequence is TGTGCCAGCAGCCAGAGGGCCGGGAACTACGAGCAGTACTTC. It specifies CASSQRAGNYEQYF.

Only a few counts were recorded for this clonotype. The chain has TRBV4-2 and TRBJ2-7; D is uncertain. Germline CDR1 is LGHNA and CDR2 is YNFKEQ. V was trimmed by 3 bases and J by 4 bases, leaving 13 bases between them. The CDR3 contains 14 residues. In DNA, the CDR3 is TGTGCCAGCAGCCATGTTGGGGTCCGGTACGAGCAGTACTTC. Translation gives CASSHVGVRYEQYF.

The rearrangement links TRBV14 to TRBJ2-7; D is perhaps TRBD1 or TRBD2 (5 bases each). Trimming stripped 4 bases from V and 0 bases from J, with 16 bases between. The CDR3 loop spans 16 amino acids. Germline assignment: CDR1 SGHDN and CDR2 FVKESK. DNA of the CDR3: TGTGCCAGCAGCCCCCTGGCCGGGACCGCCTCCTACGAGCAGTACTTC. It is translated as CASSPLAGTASYEQYF.

This clonotype was seen a handful of times. The J gene is TRBJ2-3, the V gene TRBV6-2 or TRBV6-3; 7 bases fit TRBD1. The V and J ends lost 6 bases and 1 base, in that order; junction bases with no gene match: 10. CDR3 size: 16 residues. CDR1 and CDR2 (germline): MNHEY, SVGEGT. The CDR3 is CASRHEQGIGTDTQYF. In DNA form, the CDR3 reads TGTGCCAGCAGGCACGAACAGGGGATCGGCACAGATACGCAGTATTTT.

This clonotype has a handful of counts. The chain recombines TRBV29-1 with TRBJ2-3; TRBD1 agrees at 7 bases. CDR3 size: 13 residues. Unmatched junction bases numbered 10, after V lost 8 bases and J lost 5 bases. CDR1 SQVTM and CDR2 ANQGSEA come from the germline V gene. The CDR3 DNA sequence: TGCAGCTTTCGGAGACAGGGTAAAGATACGCAGTATTTT. It yields the protein CSFRRQGKDTQYF.

The CDR3 sequence: CASSLARQDTDTQYF. CDR3 DNA sequence: TGTGCCAGCAGCTTAGCCCGACAGGACACAGATACGCAGTATTTT. The chain recombines TRBV7-9 with TRBJ2-3, with a tentative D call TRBD1 (6 bases). The V gene's germline CDR1 is SEHNR and CDR2 FQNEAQ (reference sequence). Trimming cost V 0 bases and J 2 bases, with 9 bases left between them. The CDR3 contains 15 residues.

This clonotype was seen a handful of times. This sequence joins TRBV7-2 and TRBJ2-1; TRBD2 aligns across 8 bases. Looked up from germline, CDR1 is SGHTA and CDR2 is FQGNSA. This CDR3 has 17 residues. Germline trimming cut 1 base from V and 4 bases from J; bases unmatched to any gene: 9. CDR3 nucleotides: TGTGCCAGCAGCTTAGTTTCCACTAGCGGTCGTTACAATGAGCAGTTCTTC. Amino acids: CASSLVSTSGRYNEQFF.